This T cell receptor beta chain was captured by sequencing in a study of blood T cells in healthy people across ages. Study findings and constraints: A strong correlation between TCR beta diversity and naive T cell percentage was seen.

A second PCR of roughly 7 to 11 cycles used a sample-barcoded 5' primer and a J-beta primer mix. There were at least 2.5 million CDR3-containing paired-end reads obtained from each sample. In TCRdb, the 5' RACE reads were re-called with MiXCR into one record per CDR3 protein. The data contain approximately 490,000 distinct CDR3 sequences, 24% of them singletons. V lost 3 bases, J lost 4 bases, and 6 bases stayed unmatched. CDR1 is MNHNS and CDR2 is SASEGT in the germline V gene. The CDR3 extends over 14 amino acids. This clonotype was seen a few times. Its antigen remains unknown. These same data were also listed under a study on T cells of mothers and their children. In that study: Three mothers and their six children, all healthy Caucasians, donated. Each mother yielded more than 9 million TCR beta CDR3 reads. Each child yielded roughly 2.9 million reads.

The sequenced material came from blood. This receptor was taken from a boy aged 10-17 years in good health. The chain couples TRBV6-1 to TRBJ2-7; TRBD1 aligns across 7 bases. The CDR3 coding sequence is TGTGCCAGCAGTGACGGGACAGATGCTTACGAGCAGTACTTC. Translated: CASSDGTDAYEQYF.